This T cell receptor beta chain was identified during a study of T cells after yellow fever vaccination. Broader study findings: Weaker, the secondary response had a peak occurring faster, on day 5 versus 15.

Each CDR3 protein is one row after TCRdb ran MiXCR on the 5' RACE reads. The data hold just under 600,000 distinct CDR3 sequences, with 13% observed a single time. V lost 4 bases to trimming and J lost 6 bases, with 10 bases between them. The CDR3 sequence is 13 residues long. Germline V lookup: CDR1 SGHRS, CDR2 YFSETQ. This clonotype was observed many times. Its specificity is unknown. The sequence was obtained from a man aged 25 to 40 who received the YFV17D yellow fever vaccine. The genes are TRBV5-1 and TRBJ2-2; a weak D match, TRBD2 (5 bases). The sequencing used PBMCs, collected on the day of the yellow fever booster vaccination. The CDR3 reads CASSRMGAGELFF. The CDR3 nucleotides are TGCGCCAGCAGCCGCATGGGAGCCGGGGAGCTGTTTTTT. Complete variable domain (other parts from reference TRBV5-1 and TRBJ2-2): KAGVTQTPRYLIKTRGQQVTLSCSPISGHRSVSWYQQTPGQGLQFLFEYFSETQRNKGNFPGRFSGRQFSNSRSEMNVSTLELGDSALYLCASSRMGAGELFFGEGSRLTVL.